This T cell receptor beta chain emerged from a study of radiotherapy plus CTLA-4 blockade in lung cancer. Study-level information: Of all patients, around 20% responded objectively and 30% to 35% showed disease control. Study-level results: After treatment with radiotherapy plus ipilimumab, TCR clones that came from the tumor expanded in blood.

This CDR3 is 14 amino acids long. The J segment lost 8 bases and the V segment lost 2 bases, leaving 2 bases of the junction unmatched. Germline loops: CDR1 SGHTA, CDR2 FQGNSA. Here immunoSEQ multiplex PCR was the method, and the copy in TCRdb shows in-frame clones only, minus some. The top ten clones hold around 0.79% of a sample with tens of thousands of clones, roughly 85% of them seen once. A remark on this clone: Its antigen is not identified.

The material sequenced was peripheral blood, taken from a patient treated with radiotherapy plus ipilimumab. This clonotype originated in a human donor with non-small cell lung cancer who had stable disease on radiotherapy plus ipilimumab. V and J are TRBV7-2 and TRBJ1-6, with 8 bases matching TRBD1. The CDR3 sequence: CASSLLQGDSPLHF. DNA of the CDR3: TGTGCCAGCAGCTTATTACAGGGGGATTCACCCCTCCACTTT.